Presented here are 16 T cell receptor beta chains from one specimen sequenced in a study of cytomegalovirus exposure and HLA in healthy donors. Primers: 60 Vbeta forward and 13 Jbeta reverse. Clones were read by immunoSEQ multiplex PCR, and TCRdb kept only the in-frame ones, dropping some. Of 100,000 to 150,000 clones listed, around 80% are singletons. Source material: PBMCs. Receptor source: a man over 45 in good health and CMV-seronegative.

CDR3 amino acids: CASSYRDRGPDTQYF. CDR3 nucleotide sequence: TGTGCCAGCAGCTACCGGGACAGGGGACCGGATACGCAGTATTTT. The chain is built from TRBV7-4 and TRBJ2-3; 10 nucleotides align to TRBD1. Germline CDR1 SGHVT, CDR2 SQSDAQ. The ends lost 4 bases at V and 6 bases at J; junction bases unmatched: 7. The CDR3 totals 15 residues.

The rearrangement links TRBV5-5 to TRBJ2-5; 7 bases map to TRBD1. There are 13 residues in the CDR3. J lost 5 bases, V lost 5 bases, and 6 bases had no gene match. The germline V gene has CDR1 SGHKS and CDR2 YYEKEE (reference sequence). The CDR3 protein is CASRFTGAETQYF. CDR3 nucleotide sequence: TGTGCCAGCAGATTTACAGGGGCGGAGACCCAGTACTTC.

The CDR3 spells CASSIELGLIYEQYF. CDR3 bases: TGTGCCAGTAGTATAGAGCTGGGGCTAATCTACGAGCAGTACTTC. V gene TRBV19 combines with J gene TRBJ2-7; a weak D match, TRBD1 (5 bases). CDR3 length: 15 residues. Trimming removed 0 bases from V and 3 bases from J, with 12 bases in between. Germline V lookup: CDR1 LNHDA, CDR2 SQIVND (reference sequence).

The V gene is TRBV19, the J gene TRBJ1-5; D gene ambiguous. The CDR3 spans 13 residues. Germline CDR1 LNHDA, CDR2 SQIVND (reference sequence). The V end was cut by 3 bases, the J end by 7 bases, with 10 bases between. This chain's CDR3 is CASSMGFGQPQHF. The CDR3 nucleotides are TGTGCCAGTAGTATGGGTTTCGGGCAGCCCCAGCATTTT.

This clone was recorded once. The CDR3 DNA is TGTGCCAGCTCACCCCTAAGCGCGGGGAACTCCAAAAACATTCAGTACTTC. Its protein product is CASSPLSAGNSKNIQYF. This chain uses TRBV18 with TRBJ2-4, with D maybe TRBD2 (6 bases). With 3 bases removed from V and 2 bases from J, the gap between germline ends came to 17 bases. This CDR3 has 17 amino acids. Germline CDR1 and CDR2: KGHSH and LQKENI.

V gene TRBV19 combines with J gene TRBJ2-7; TRBD1 matches at 7 bases. The germline gives CDR1 LNHDA, CDR2 SQIVND (reference sequence). J was trimmed by 1 base and V by 5 bases; bases with no gene match: 5. The CDR3 extends over 14 amino acids. The CDR3 spells CASSPGTESYEQYF. DNA of the CDR3: TGTGCCAGTAGTCCCGGGACAGAGTCCTACGAGCAGTACTTC. The full variable domain, in which reference TRBV19 and TRBJ2-7 provide the parts outside the CDR3, is DGGITQSPKYLFRKEGQNVTLSCEQNLNHDAMYWYRQDPGQGLRLIYYSQIVNDFQKGDIAEGYSVSREKKESFPLTVTSAQKNPTAFYLCASSPGTESYEQYFGPGTRLTVT.

A few counts support this clone. The V call is TRBV30, the J call TRBJ2-7; 12 bases align to TRBD1. Trimming at V came to 3 bases and at J to 4 bases, leaving 7 bases not matched to a gene. The CDR3 covers 15 residues. Looked up from germline, CDR1 is GTSNPN and CDR2 is SVGIG (reference sequence). The CDR3: CAWRTGQGASYEQYF. CDR3 DNA sequence: TGTGCCTGGAGAACGGGACAGGGGGCTTCGTACGAGCAGTACTTC.

This sequence joins TRBV11-3 and TRBJ2-5, with 9 nucleotides matching TRBD1. Looked up from germline, CDR1 is SGHNT and CDR2 is YENEEA. V dropped 4 bases and J dropped 6; count of bases not matched to a gene: 9. This CDR3 is 15 amino acids long. CDR3 amino acids: CASSSGGTGQKTQYF. The CDR3 bases are TGTGCCAGCAGCTCAGGGGGGACAGGGCAAAAGACCCAGTACTTC.

The V call is TRBV19, the J call TRBJ2-1; 7 bases agree with TRBD2. Per the germline V gene, CDR1 is LNHDA and CDR2 is SQIVND (reference sequence). This CDR3 contains 15 residues. The ends lost 1 base at V and 5 bases at J; junction bases unmatched: 5. CDR3 sequence (DNA): TGTGCCAGTAGTATAGGGCTAGCGGAGGACAATGAGCAGTTCTTC. The encoded protein is CASSIGLAEDNEQFF.

The rearrangement links TRBV19 to TRBJ1-4; TRBD1 aligns across 8 bases. The V segment lost 0 bases and the J segment 10 bases; nucleotides outside the gene matches: 4. The CDR3 loop spans 14 amino acids. The germline V gene has CDR1 LNHDA and CDR2 SQIVND (reference sequence). Here the CDR3 reads CASSIDLQGGKLFF. Here the CDR3 DNA reads TGTGCCAGTAGTATAGATCTACAGGGGGGAAAACTGTTTTTT.

The genes are TRBV15 and TRBJ2-7; D remains unclear. The CDR3 length is 12 residues. The V gene's germline CDR1 is LNHNV and CDR2 YYDKDF (reference sequence). The V end lost 4 bases, the J end lost 9 bases, and 13 bases lay between the germline ends. The CDR3 loop is CATSIAHSGQYF. The CDR3 DNA reads TGTGCCACCAGCATTGCCCACTCGGGGCAGTACTTC.

This chain joins TRBV6-4 and TRBJ2-2; D unresolved. Germline loops: CDR1 MRHNA, CDR2 SNTAGT. The length of the CDR3 is 14 residues. With 3 bases removed from V and 3 bases from J, the gap between germline ends came to 8 bases. This chain's CDR3 is CASSEVSDTGELFF. In DNA, the CDR3 is TGTGCCAGCAGTGAAGTTTCAGACACCGGGGAGCTGTTTTTT.

The gene calls are TRBV28 and TRBJ2-1; 7 nucleotides agree with TRBD1. V dropped 11 bases and J dropped 4; count of bases not matched to a gene: 5. The CDR3 spans 12 residues. The V gene's germline CDR1 is MDHEN and CDR2 SYDVKM. CDR3 sequence (DNA): TGTGCCTGGGGACAGAATTACAATGAGCAGTTCTTC. It codes for CAWGQNYNEQFF.

The chain recombines TRBV6-5 with TRBJ2-6; D is unclear. CDR3 length: 14 residues. V lost 5 bases to trimming and J lost 0 bases, with 5 bases between them. The V gene's germline CDR1 is MNHEY and CDR2 SVGAGI. CDR3 region: CASSRSSGANVLTF. For the CDR3, the DNA is TGTGCCAGCAGTCGCAGCTCTGGGGCCAACGTCCTGACTTTC.

V is TRBV27 and J is TRBJ2-3; TRBD1 matches at 7 bases. The CDR3 runs 15 residues. J gave up 2 bases and V 3 bases, and 5 bases lay outside the gene matches. Germline V gene lookup returns CDR1 MNHEY and CDR2 SMNVEV (reference sequence). The CDR3 coding sequence is TGTGCCAGCAGTTTCGACAGGGATGACACAGATACGCAGTATTTT. As protein: CASSFDRDDTDTQYF.

This clone was seen a few times. The rearrangement links TRBV7-9 to TRBJ1-6; D gene uncertain. V gave up 4 bases and J gave up 7 bases, with 14 bases separating them. CDR1 and CDR2 (germline): SEHNR, FQNEAQ (reference sequence). This CDR3 has 15 amino acids. CDR3 in amino acids: CASSSDLGGNSPLHF. DNA of the CDR3: TGTGCCAGCAGCTCAGACCTTGGAGGGAATTCACCCCTCCACTTT. Looking up the rest from reference TRBV7-9 and TRBJ1-6 gives the full variable domain: DTGVSQNPRHKITKRGQNVTFRCDPISEHNRLYWYRQTLGQGPEFLTYFQNEAQLEKSRLLSDRFSAERPKGSFSTLEIQRTEQGDSAMYLCASSSDLGGNSPLHFGNGTRLTVT.